Listed below are T cell receptor beta chains from one sample, sequenced in a study of blood T cell repertoires in COVID-19. The table came from immunoSEQ multiplex PCR; TCRdb's copy has only in-frame clones and leaves some out. The sample gives 90,000 to 120,000 clones, about 89% of which show up once; roughly 15% is in the top ten. The sequencing input was peripheral blood. The receptors shown here come from a middle-aged man with acute or convalescent COVID-19. Each CDR3 is given without its conserved first and last residue. D genes are given only for firm matches.

9,NA,TRBV6-2/TRBV6-3,ASSYGREQF
14,TRBD1,TRBV2,ADRGKSSSGANVLT
11,NA,TRBV5-1,ASSLAGSDTQY
15,TRBD1,TRBV5-4,ASSSSPGQGEGETQY
11,TRBD2,TRBV19,ASSQRGGETQY
13,TRBD1,TRBV11-3,ASSSQGENPYEQY
13,TRBD1,TRBV7-9,ASSLGDRGYEKLF
15,TRBD2,TRBV7-6,ASSLAPSGRAGKTQY
11,TRBD1,TRBV12-3/TRBV12-4,ASRPGQGYGYT
15,NA,TRBV28,ASSFPLPGSNTGELF
13,NA,TRBV5-8,ASSPYRAGANVLT
15,TRBD1,TRBV23-1,ASSQSRGTGVGETQY
12,TRBD1,TRBV15,ATTSGQPHQPQH
14,TRBD2,TRBV18,ASSPIRLADYNEQF
13,TRBD1,TRBV2,ASTKSGQGRNIQY
13,TRBD1,TRBV5-1,ASSSTGDRNYEQY
11,NA,TRBV29-1,SVEEGRNTEAF
12,TRBD1,TRBV3-1/TRBV3-2,ASSQGDRGQPQH
15,NA,TRBV5-6,ASSLGTATGDSYEQY
12,NA,TRBV2,ASSFRGANEKLF
13,NA,TRBV25-1,ASQVLQGGKETQY
12,TRBD1,TRBV5-1,ASSLGTGTYEQY
13,NA,TRBV28,ASSLALTLYNEQF
12,NA,TRBV10-3,AISALATNYGYT
14,TRBD2,TRBV7-9,ASSLVASGNYNEQF
13,TRBD1,TRBV29-1,SVRTGGATNEKLF
18,NA,TRBV5-5,ASSLAAGPSRISGANVLT
13,TRBD2,TRBV28,ASSPTGLAGYEQY
12,NA,TRBV5-4,ASSSKSGANVLT
13,TRBD2,TRBV4-1,ASSQDRTSWNIQY
13,NA,TRBV27,ASSPIGGQSYEQY
12,NA,TRBV19,ASSIKGDNQPQH
14,TRBD1,TRBV3-1/TRBV3-2,ASSHPTGTGRNEQF
11,TRBD1,TRBV29-1,SVETGSSYEQY
12,TRBD1,TRBV9,ASSVGWDRSEAF